What follows are 16 T cell receptor beta chains derived from one specimen sequenced in a study of blood T cell repertoires in COVID-19. Assay: immunoSEQ multiplex PCR; the TCRdb copy retains only in-frame clones and omits some. The table lists under 300,000 clones, about 86% of them singletons, with 5.5% to 8% in the top ten. Sample: peripheral blood. The receptors come from a man aged 55-75 years with acute or convalescent COVID-19.

The chain joins TRBV27 to TRBJ2-4, with 7 bases identical to TRBD1. Germline trimming cut 2 bases from V and 15 bases from J; bases unmatched to any gene: 10. Germline loops: CDR1 MNHEY, CDR2 SMNVEV (reference sequence). This CDR3 has 13 residues. The chain's CDR3 is CASSLRDSYVSYF. The CDR3 bases are TGTGCCAGCAGTTTAAGGGACAGCTATGTATCGTACTTC.

The chain carries TRBV28 and TRBJ2-1; 7 bases align to TRBD2. J lost 4 bases, V lost 6 bases, and 6 bases had no gene match. The V gene's germline CDR1 is MDHEN and CDR2 SYDVKM. CDR3 size: 14 residues. The CDR3 loop is CASRASGTYNEQFF. The CDR3 DNA reads TGTGCCAGCAGGGCTAGCGGAACTTACAATGAGCAGTTCTTC. The whole variable domain, filled in from reference TRBV28 and TRBJ2-1, reads DVKVTQSSRYLVKRTGEKVFLECVQDMDHENMFWYRQDPGLGLRLIYFSYDVKMKEKGDIPEGYSVSREKKERFSLILESASTNQTSMYLCASRASGTYNEQFFGPGTRLTVL.

The V and J genes are TRBV5-8 and TRBJ2-3; D not resolved. The CDR3 extends over 15 amino acids. Germline V gene sequence: CDR1 SGHTS, CDR2 YDEGEE. Trimming removed 0 bases from V and 2 bases from J, with 10 bases in between. The DNA for the CDR3 is TGTGCCAGCAGCTTGGCCTATCGCGCCACAGATACGCAGTATTTT. Translating gives CASSLAYRATDTQYF.

The gene calls are TRBV10-3 and TRBJ2-5, with 7 nucleotides matching TRBD2. The CDR3 runs 13 residues. Losses at the gene ends were 10 bases for V and 2 bases for J; bases not matched to a gene: 7. Germline loops: CDR1 ENHRY, CDR2 SYGVKD. The CDR3 region is CATASGTQETQYF. The CDR3 DNA reads as TGTGCCACGGCTAGCGGAACACAAGAGACCCAGTACTTC.

The chain recombines TRBV28 with TRBJ2-2, with TRBD2 identical over 7 bases. The CDR3 sequence is 16 residues long. Trimming took 1 base from V and 3 from J; bases not matched to a gene: 5. CDR1 MDHEN and CDR2 SYDVKM come from the germline V gene. In DNA form, the CDR3 reads TGTGCCAGCAGTTTATTAGGTGGGAGGGACACCGGGGAGCTGTTTTTT. It specifies CASSLLGGRDTGELFF.

The J gene is TRBJ2-1, the V gene TRBV9, with D possibly being TRBD2 (6 bases). Germline V lookup: CDR1 SGDLS, CDR2 YYNGEE. This CDR3 has 15 residues. V shed 2 bases and J shed 9 bases, with 18 bases lying between them. CDR3 nucleotides: TGTGCCAGCAGCGTTGCTTCGGGAGTAAAGAGTGAGCAGTTCTTC. Translated, it gives CASSVASGVKSEQFF.

This chain's CDR3 is CASSLGPGANEQYF. CDR3 DNA: TGTGCCAGCAGCTTAGGACCGGGAGCTAACGAGCAGTACTTC. V usage is TRBV7-2 and J usage is TRBJ2-7; TRBD2 might be the D (6 bases). V was pared by 1 base and J by 5 bases, with 12 bases between. This CDR3 has 14 amino acids. Germline loops: CDR1 SGHTA, CDR2 FQGNSA.

The chain carries TRBV5-6 and TRBJ2-7; 8 bases fit TRBD2. The CDR3 runs to 15 residues. Germline CDR1 SGHDT, CDR2 YYEEEE. The V gene end was trimmed by 2 bases and the J gene end by 0 bases; junction bases not matched to a gene: 4. CDR3 in amino acids: CASSFLLAVSYEQYF. The CDR3 DNA reads as TGTGCCAGCAGCTTTCTACTAGCGGTCTCCTACGAGCAGTACTTC. The entire variable domain, with the rest obtained from reference TRBV5-6 and TRBJ2-7, is as follows: DAGVTQSPTHLIKTRGQQVTLRCSPKSGHDTVSWYQQALGQGPQFIFQYYEEEERQRGNFPDRFSGHQFPNYSSELNVNALLLGDSALYLCASSFLLAVSYEQYFGPGTRLTVT.

CDR3 coding DNA: TGTGCCAGCAGCCCGCGGGGCTCTGGGGCCAACGTCCTGACTTTC. Translated: CASSPRGSGANVLTF. J is TRBJ2-6 and V is TRBV11-3, with D perhaps matching TRBD2 (6 bases). Per the germline V gene, CDR1 is SGHNT and CDR2 is YENEEA. V lost 5 bases and J 0 bases, leaving 8 bases between the germline ends. CDR3 length: 15 residues. Based on the CDR3 plus reference TRBV11-3 and TRBJ2-6, the full variable domain is EAGVVQSPRYKIIEKKQPVAFWCNPISGHNTLYWYLQNLGQGPELLIRYENEEAVDDSQLPKDRFSAERLKGVDSTLKIQPAELGDSAVYLCASSPRGSGANVLTFGAGSRLTVL.

CDR3 bases: TGTGCCAGCAGCCGCGGACTAGCGGGACCCTCGTACTTC. Amino acid sequence: CASSRGLAGPSYF. V usage is TRBV3-1 (or the pseudogene TRBV3-2) and J usage is TRBJ2-7; TRBD2 matches at 12 bases. J gave up 12 bases and V 4 bases, and 7 bases lay outside the gene matches. The CDR3 sequence is 13 residues long. Germline CDR1 LGHDT, CDR2 YNNKEL (reference sequence).

This clone occurred a few times. The genes are TRBV28 and TRBJ2-1; TRBD2 agrees at 7 bases. V was clipped by 4 bases and J by 15 bases; unmatched bases: 9. The germline gives CDR1 MDHEN, CDR2 SYDVKM. This CDR3 spans 12 amino acids. CDR3 residues: CASSWAAGETFF. The CDR3 DNA follows: TGTGCCAGCAGTTGGGCGGCGGGAGAGACGTTCTTC.

Of note for this clone: This sample also contains other DNA sequences that code for the same CDR3. V and J are TRBV12-3 or TRBV12-4 and TRBJ1-5; a possible D gene is TRBD1 (6 bases). V lost 6 bases to trimming and J lost 5 bases, with 11 bases between them. The CDR3 spans 13 residues. This CDR3 reads CASRLQGDQPQHF. CDR3 nucleotide sequence: TGTGCCAGCAGATTACAGGGTGATCAGCCCCAGCATTTT.

The rearrangement uses TRBV25-1 and TRBJ2-3, with 7 bases matching TRBD1. Trimming took 1 base from V and 2 from J; bases not matched to a gene: 6. CDR3 length: 16 amino acids. The germline gives CDR1 MGHDK, CDR2 SYGVNS. In DNA form, the CDR3 reads TGTGCCAGCAGTGAATTTGCGAGGGGGCACACAGATACGCAGTATTTT. Its translation: CASSEFARGHTDTQYF.

This rearrangement joins TRBV7-9 to TRBJ1-2; 8 bases are shared with TRBD1. This CDR3 region has 15 residues. Germline V CDR1 and CDR2: SEHNR, FQNEAQ (reference sequence). V gave up 5 bases and J gave up 7 bases; unmatched junction bases: 12. The CDR3 nucleotides read TGTGCCAGCAGCCCGAGCCTGGACAGGGTAGGTGGCTACACCTTC. It translates to CASSPSLDRVGGYTF.

The gene calls are TRBV4-3 and TRBJ2-1, with 7 bases aligning to TRBD2. Germline CDR1 and CDR2: LGHNA and YSLEER. This CDR3 contains 17 residues. V gave up 2 bases and J gave up 3 bases; unmatched junction bases: 10. Written as DNA, the CDR3 is TGCGCCAGCAGCCAAACCCTCGGGGGAGGGCGCTACAATGAGCAGTTCTTC. It is translated as CASSQTLGGGRYNEQFF.

This chain joins TRBV5-4 and TRBJ2-1; D gene ambiguous. V was trimmed by 3 bases and J by 10 bases, leaving 14 bases between them. CDR3 length: 13 residues. The V gene's germline CDR1 is SGHNT and CDR2 YYREEE (reference sequence). The CDR3 reads CASSSLRSKEQFF. CDR3 in DNA: TGTGCCAGCAGCTCACTGCGTAGCAAAGAGCAGTTCTTC.